The 14 T cell receptor beta chains below come from one sample, sequenced in a study of blood T cell repertoires in COVID-19. Using immunoSEQ multiplex PCR, the repertoire was profiled, and TCRdb retains in-frame clones only, with some absent. The sample consists of over 200,000 clones, about 90% of them appearing once. The sequencing sample was made of peripheral blood. The origin of the receptors is a young man with active or convalescent COVID-19.

The sample holds a few counts of this clone. The rearrangement joins TRBV2 to TRBJ1-2; 10 bases line up with TRBD1. V lost 2 bases, J lost 8 bases, and 8 bases stayed unmatched. CDR3 size: 15 residues. The V gene's germline CDR1 is SNHLY and CDR2 FYNNEI. CDR3: CASSEMRQGARGYTF. DNA for the CDR3: TGTGCCAGCAGTGAAATGAGACAGGGGGCGCGGGGCTACACCTTC.

This chain uses TRBV6-5 with TRBJ2-7; D not certain. This CDR3 spans 15 amino acids. The germline CDR1 and CDR2 sequences are MNHEY and SVGAGI. The V gene lost 9 bases and the J gene lost 7 bases, with 25 bases spanning the gap. The CDR3 coding sequence is TGTGCCAGTTCATTGGTCCCCTCGGGTCAAACAGAGCAGTACTTC. It is translated as CASSLVPSGQTEQYF.

This clone showed up just once. The chain employs TRBV19 and TRBJ1-1, with a tentative D call TRBD1 (5 bases). In germline, CDR1 is LNHDA, CDR2 SQIVND (reference sequence). Trimming stripped 5 bases from V and 3 bases from J, with 13 bases between. The CDR3 has 14 amino acids. The DNA of the CDR3 is TGTGCCAGTAGTTCCCGCCGGGGGGACACTGAAGCTTTCTTT. It is translated as CASSSRRGDTEAFF.

This clone was seen a single time. The chain is built from TRBV9 and TRBJ1-6, with TRBD1 matching over 8 bases. Trimming cost V 1 base and J 5 bases; bases outside gene matches: 5. The CDR3 has 16 amino acids. The germline V gene has CDR1 SGDLS and CDR2 YYNGEE. The CDR3 spells CASSVQGQANNSPLHF. Written as DNA, the CDR3 is TGTGCCAGCAGCGTACAGGGACAGGCGAATAATTCACCCCTCCACTTT.

In its sample, this clone was seen a few times. This CDR3 is CASSNGGQGIATGELFF. The CDR3 DNA reads TGTGCCAGTAGTAACGGTGGACAGGGGATCGCCACCGGGGAGCTGTTTTTT. The chain recombines TRBV19 with TRBJ2-2; TRBD1 agrees at 9 bases. Germline-derived CDR1 and CDR2 are LNHDA and SQIVND (reference sequence). Trimming removed 4 bases from V and 4 bases from J; junction bases left unmatched: 10. The CDR3 sequence is 17 residues long.

This clone was recorded only once. This rearrangement joins TRBV5-1 to TRBJ1-1, with no clear D. This CDR3 has 15 amino acids. V was pared by 7 bases and J by 0 bases, with 16 bases between. Germline-derived CDR1 and CDR2 are SGHRS and YFSETQ. The CDR3 spells CASDSLYQMNTEAFF. Written as DNA, the CDR3 is TGCGCCAGCGATAGTCTCTACCAAATGAACACTGAAGCTTTCTTT.

The rearrangement uses TRBV25-1 and TRBJ2-1; 10 bases are shared with TRBD2. CDR1 is MGHDK and CDR2 is SYGVNS in the germline V gene. The CDR3 totals 17 residues. V dropped 3 bases and J dropped 10; count of bases not matched to a gene: 15. The CDR3 coding sequence is TGTGCCAGCAGTGAGGCCCCCCAGCGGGAGGGCCCTCGGGAGCAGTTCTTC. This translates into CASSEAPQREGPREQFF.

The rearrangement links TRBV12-3 or TRBV12-4 to TRBJ2-7; 7 positions match TRBD1. V was clipped by 6 bases and J by 3 bases; unmatched bases: 5. This CDR3 has 13 amino acids. CDR3 bases: TGTGCCAGCAGCCGGGACAGATACTACGAGCAGTACTTC. Protein sequence: CASSRDRYYEQYF.

V is TRBV28 and J is TRBJ2-1; 12 bases are shared with TRBD1. The CDR3 loop spans 14 amino acids. CDR1 is MDHEN, CDR2 SYDVKM, per germline. V shed 7 bases, J shed 12 bases, and the junction held 10 bases outside the gene matches. This CDR3 reads CASNPRDRGPGQFF. The CDR3 DNA reads as TGTGCCAGCAACCCCCGGGACAGGGGGCCGGGGCAGTTCTTC.

The genes are TRBV28 and TRBJ1-2, with D possibly matching TRBD1 (5 bases). Between the trimmed V and J ends, which lost 6 bases and 4 bases, there was a span of 9 bases. The CDR3 has 12 residues. Germline assignment: CDR1 MDHEN and CDR2 SYDVKM. Here the CDR3 reads CASRVGAYGYTF. The CDR3 DNA sequence: TGTGCCAGCAGGGTAGGGGCCTATGGCTACACCTTC.

This chain uses TRBV30 with TRBJ1-6, with 9 bases aligning to TRBD1. Trimming cost V 2 bases and J 0 bases; bases outside gene matches: 8. The germline V gene has CDR1 GTSNPN and CDR2 SVGIG (reference sequence). CDR3 length: 18 residues. The CDR3 spells CAWSLGTGKGSYNSPLHF. CDR3 nucleotides: TGTGCCTGGAGTCTCGGGACAGGGAAAGGCTCCTATAATTCACCCCTCCACTTT.

The chain joins TRBV6-2 or TRBV6-3 to TRBJ2-7; maybe TRBD2 (8 bases). Trimming took off 5 bases at V and 1 base at J, with 15 bases between the two ends. CDR1 and CDR2 (germline): MNHEY, SVGEGT. The CDR3 extends over 15 amino acids. The CDR3 here is CASSPGGTVSYEQYF. The CDR3 DNA sequence: TGTGCCAGCAGTCCGGGGGGGACAGTTTCCTACGAGCAGTACTTC.

V gene TRBV5-8 combines with J gene TRBJ2-2, with D possibly being TRBD1 (6 bases). Germline V gene sequence: CDR1 SGHTS, CDR2 YDEGEE. CDR3 length equals 16 residues. V lost 4 bases and J 1 base, leaving 14 bases between the germline ends. The CDR3 sequence is CASSGVAGVNTGELFF. The DNA of the CDR3 is TGTGCCAGCAGCGGTGTCGCAGGGGTGAACACCGGGGAGCTGTTTTTT.

The V call is TRBV28, the J call TRBJ1-1, with 9 nucleotides matching TRBD1. With V trimmed by 2 bases and J by 3 bases, 7 bases remained unmatched. From germline, CDR1 is MDHEN and CDR2 SYDVKM. The CDR3 runs 16 residues. CDR3 coding DNA: TGTGCCAGCAGTTTAGGGACAGGGCTACTCGACACTGAAGCTTTCTTT. This encodes CASSLGTGLLDTEAFF.